This TCR beta chain emerged from a study of blood T cell repertoires in COVID-19. Study at large: T cells, B-cell-depleted T cells, or PBMCs supplied cDNA or gDNA.

CDR3 length equals 13 residues. Germline CDR1 SGHKS, CDR2 YYEKEE (reference sequence). Between the trimmed V and J ends, which lost 1 base and 4 bases, there was a span of 8 bases. The study recruited exposed participants who had met a COVID-19 case within 2 weeks before entry. Authors' processing steps: Amplification from reference gene primers served as the basis for estimated nucleated cell counts. Produced via immunoSEQ multiplex PCR; TCRdb's table is partial and in-frame only. D and trimming were read from the DNA, whereas the V and J calls and clone size are those reported in that table. This sample has approximately 250,000 clones, with 75% to 95% found just once.

The sequencing sample was made of PBMCs or T cells enriched from blood (not recorded which). The V and J genes are TRBV5-5 and TRBJ2-5; no firm D call. This receptor was taken from a man between 35 and 55 years old who had been exposed to COVID-19. CDR3 loop: CASSLQMRETQYF. CDR3 nucleotides: TGTGCCAGCAGCTTGCAAATGAGAGAGACCCAGTACTTC.